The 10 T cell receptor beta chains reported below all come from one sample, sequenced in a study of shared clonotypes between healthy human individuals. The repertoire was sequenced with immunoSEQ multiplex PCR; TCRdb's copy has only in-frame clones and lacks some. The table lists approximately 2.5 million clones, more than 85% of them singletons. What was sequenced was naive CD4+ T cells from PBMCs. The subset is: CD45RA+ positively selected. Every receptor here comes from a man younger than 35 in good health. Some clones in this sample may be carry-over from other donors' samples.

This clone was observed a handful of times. The CDR3 DNA reads TGTGCCAGCAGCTCGGCGGGGGTGACTGAAGCTTTCTTT. Encoded protein: CASSSAGVTEAFF. This chain connects TRBV5-6 to TRBJ1-1, with D possibly TRBD1 on 5 matching bases. The V end was cut by 3 bases, the J end by 5 bases, with 11 bases between. Germline V lookup: CDR1 SGHDT, CDR2 YYEEEE. CDR3 size: 13 residues.

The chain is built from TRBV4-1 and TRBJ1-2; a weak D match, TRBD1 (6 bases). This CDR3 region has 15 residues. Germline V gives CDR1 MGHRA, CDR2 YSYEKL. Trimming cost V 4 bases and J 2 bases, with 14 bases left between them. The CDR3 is CASSLTGTPNYGYTF. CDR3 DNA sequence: TGCGCCAGCAGCCTTACCGGGACACCGAACTATGGCTACACCTTC.

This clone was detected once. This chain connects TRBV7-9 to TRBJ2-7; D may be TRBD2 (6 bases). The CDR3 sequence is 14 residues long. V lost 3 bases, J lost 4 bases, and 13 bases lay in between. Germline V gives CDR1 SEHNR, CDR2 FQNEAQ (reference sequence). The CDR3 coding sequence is TGTGCCAGCAGCTTTGGCGGGGCGCGGTACGAGCAGTACTTC. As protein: CASSFGGARYEQYF.

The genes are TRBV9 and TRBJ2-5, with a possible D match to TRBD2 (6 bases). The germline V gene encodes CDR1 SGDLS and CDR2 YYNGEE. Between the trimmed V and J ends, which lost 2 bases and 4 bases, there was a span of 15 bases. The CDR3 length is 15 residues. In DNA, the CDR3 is TGTGCCAGCAGCGTGGCCGGGAGTGATATAGAGACCCAGTACTTC. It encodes CASSVAGSDIETQYF. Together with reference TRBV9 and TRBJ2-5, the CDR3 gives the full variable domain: DSGVTQTPKHLITATGQRVTLRCSPRSGDLSVYWYQQSLDQGLQFLIQYYNGEERAKGNILERFSAQQFPDLHSELNLSSLELGDSALYFCASSVAGSDIETQYFGPGTRLLVL.

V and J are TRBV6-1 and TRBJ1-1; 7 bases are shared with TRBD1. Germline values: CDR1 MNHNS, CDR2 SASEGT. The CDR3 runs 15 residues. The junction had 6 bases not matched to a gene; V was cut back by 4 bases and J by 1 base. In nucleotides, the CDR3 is TGTGCCAGCAGTGTTAGGGACAGATCGAACACTGAAGCTTTCTTT. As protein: CASSVRDRSNTEAFF.

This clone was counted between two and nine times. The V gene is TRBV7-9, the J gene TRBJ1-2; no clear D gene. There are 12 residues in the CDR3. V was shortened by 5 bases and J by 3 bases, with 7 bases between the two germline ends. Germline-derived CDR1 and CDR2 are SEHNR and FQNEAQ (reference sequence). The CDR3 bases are TGTGCCAGCAGCGCCGTGGACTATGGCTACACCTTC. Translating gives CASSAVDYGYTF.

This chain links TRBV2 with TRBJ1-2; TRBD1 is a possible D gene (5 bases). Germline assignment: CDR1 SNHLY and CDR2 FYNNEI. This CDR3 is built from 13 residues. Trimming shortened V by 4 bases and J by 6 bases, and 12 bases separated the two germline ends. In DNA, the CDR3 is TGTGCCAGCAGTGTTGCGGGGCTGAATGGCTACACCTTC. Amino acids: CASSVAGLNGYTF.

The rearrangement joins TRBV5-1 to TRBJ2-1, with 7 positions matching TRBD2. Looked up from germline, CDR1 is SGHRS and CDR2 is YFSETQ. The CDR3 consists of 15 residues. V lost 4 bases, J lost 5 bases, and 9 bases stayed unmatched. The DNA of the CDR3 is TGCGCCAGCAGCCCGTCAGCGGGATCCCACAATGAGCAGTTCTTC. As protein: CASSPSAGSHNEQFF.

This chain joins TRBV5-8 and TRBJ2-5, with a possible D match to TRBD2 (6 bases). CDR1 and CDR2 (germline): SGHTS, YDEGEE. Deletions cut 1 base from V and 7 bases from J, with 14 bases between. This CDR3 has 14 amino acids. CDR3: CASSLPGTPGTQYF. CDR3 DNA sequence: TGTGCCAGCAGCTTGCCCGGGACTCCCGGGACCCAGTACTTC.

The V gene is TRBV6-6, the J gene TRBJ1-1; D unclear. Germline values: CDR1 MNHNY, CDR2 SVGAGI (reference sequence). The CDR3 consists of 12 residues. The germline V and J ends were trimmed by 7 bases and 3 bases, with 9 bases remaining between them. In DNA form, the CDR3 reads TGTGCCAGCACGTTCGGCGACACTGAAGCTTTCTTT. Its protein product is CASTFGDTEAFF.